One sample yielded the 10 T cell receptor beta chains listed below, sequenced in a study of cytomegalovirus exposure and HLA in healthy donors. Researchers ran the PCR with 60 Vbeta and 13 Jbeta primers. TCRdb's table, derived via immunoSEQ multiplex PCR, lists solely in-frame clones and lacks some. Its table lists tens of thousands of clones. Sequences were obtained from PBMCs. The source is a man aged 50 or older in good health and CMV-seropositive.

The rearrangement joins TRBV10-3 to TRBJ1-2; 8 bases are a match to TRBD1. The CDR3 is 14 residues long. V was pared by 7 bases and J by 2 bases, with 6 bases of the junction left unmatched. Germline CDR1 is ENHRY and CDR2 is SYGVKD. CDR3 region: CAITPQGGNYGYTF. In DNA, the CDR3 is TGTGCCATCACCCCACAGGGGGGGAACTATGGCTACACCTTC.

The chain has TRBV4-3 and TRBJ2-2; D perhaps matches TRBD2 (6 bases). There are 16 residues in the CDR3. V lost 4 bases, J lost 0 bases, and 12 bases lay in between. CDR1 is LGHNA and CDR2 is YSLEER in the germline V gene. CDR3 nucleotides: TGCGCCAGCAGCCCTTCTAGCGAATCGAACACCGGGGAGCTGTTTTTT. This codes for CASSPSSESNTGELFF.

The V call is TRBV29-1, the J call TRBJ2-3; TRBD2 aligns across 12 bases. The germline CDR1 and CDR2 sequences are SQVTM and ANQGSEA. This CDR3 has 12 amino acids. Losses at the gene ends were 6 bases for V and 11 bases for J; bases not matched to a gene: 6. The CDR3 sequence is CSVSPSGREQYF. CDR3 nucleotide sequence: TGCAGCGTCTCTCCTAGCGGGAGGGAGCAGTATTTT.

This chain links TRBV7-9 with TRBJ2-1; 9 bases align to TRBD2. The CDR3 loop spans 17 amino acids. The germline gives CDR1 SEHNR, CDR2 FQNEAQ (reference sequence). The V segment lost 0 bases and the J segment 2 bases; nucleotides outside the gene matches: 5. As DNA, the CDR3 is TGTGCCAGCAGCTTAGCTGGGACTAGCAGTACCTACAATGAGCAGTTCTTC. It yields the protein CASSLAGTSSTYNEQFF.

This chain uses TRBV19 with TRBJ2-6; 9 nucleotides line up with TRBD2. This CDR3 has 19 residues. Germline V gene data show CDR1 as LNHDA and CDR2 as SQIVND (reference sequence). After removal of 7 bases from V and 0 bases from J, the junction contained 13 bases not matched to a gene. CDR3 protein: CASTPRGLREGSGANVLTF. The CDR3 DNA reads TGTGCCAGTACCCCAAGGGGATTGCGGGAGGGCTCTGGGGCCAACGTCCTGACTTTC.

The chain is built from TRBV7-3 and TRBJ2-3; 7 bases are a match to TRBD1. V shed 3 bases and J 2 bases; nucleotides not matched to a gene: 5. CDR1 SGHTA and CDR2 FQGTGA come from the germline V gene. The CDR3 has 15 amino acids. This CDR3 is CASSFGTAPTDTQYF. The CDR3 coding sequence is TGTGCCAGCAGCTTCGGGACAGCCCCCACAGATACGCAGTATTTT.

The chain is built from TRBV6-4 and TRBJ2-1, with D unresolved. Germline V lookup: CDR1 MRHNA, CDR2 SNTAGT. Between the trimmed V and J ends, which lost 3 bases and 6 bases, there was a span of 9 bases. This CDR3 has 13 residues. DNA of the CDR3: TGTGCCAGCAGTGAACAGACAACCAATGAGCAGTTCTTC. It translates to CASSEQTTNEQFF.

V and J are TRBV27 and TRBJ1-5; D might be TRBD1 (6 bases). The CDR3 has 15 residues. Trimming removed 6 bases from V and 5 bases from J, with 17 bases in between. CDR1 is MNHEY and CDR2 is SMNVEV in the germline V gene (reference sequence). CDR3 sequence: CASSLRGGLDQPQHF. For the CDR3, the DNA is TGTGCCAGCAGCCTTCGGGGGGGGCTGGATCAGCCCCAGCATTTT.

In DNA form, the CDR3 reads TGCGCCAGCAGCTCTCCGTCGGGACAGCCGCGAAATGAGCAGTTCTTC. Protein product: CASSSPSGQPRNEQFF. V and J are TRBV5-1 and TRBJ2-1, with 7 bases fitting TRBD1. The trim removed 3 bases at V and 7 bases at J, leaving 13 bases unmatched. The CDR3 runs 16 residues. Looked up from germline, CDR1 is SGHRS and CDR2 is YFSETQ.

This CDR3 is CASSQVTTDRFRWNTEAFF. The CDR3 coding sequence is TGCGCCAGCAGCCAAGTCACCACCGACAGGTTCAGGTGGAACACTGAAGCTTTCTTT. V gene TRBV4-3 combines with J gene TRBJ1-1, with D possibly TRBD1 on 6 matching bases. Trimming removed 1 base at V and 1 base at J, with 22 bases between. The germline CDR1 and CDR2 sequences are LGHNA and YSLEER. The CDR3 is made up of 19 amino acids.